This TCR beta chain was sequenced in a study of blood T cell repertoires in COVID-19. The wider study: The United States, Italy and Spain were the sources of the acute and convalescent COVID-19 samples.

The V gene lost 0 bases and the J gene lost 2 bases, with 9 bases spanning the gap. Germline V gives CDR1 SGDLS, CDR2 YYNGEE. The CDR3 sequence is 14 residues long. The assay was immunoSEQ multiplex PCR, and TCRdb's table has in-frame clones only and misses some. The table records around 290,000 clones, 75% to 90% of them present only once. The sample was peripheral blood. The source of this sequence is a man aged 40-49 years with acute or convalescent COVID-19. This rearrangement joins TRBV9 to TRBJ2-7; D not resolved. For the CDR3, the DNA is TGTGCCAGCAGCGTAGCCCAGGCCACCTACGAGCAGTACTTC. It specifies CASSVAQATYEQYF.